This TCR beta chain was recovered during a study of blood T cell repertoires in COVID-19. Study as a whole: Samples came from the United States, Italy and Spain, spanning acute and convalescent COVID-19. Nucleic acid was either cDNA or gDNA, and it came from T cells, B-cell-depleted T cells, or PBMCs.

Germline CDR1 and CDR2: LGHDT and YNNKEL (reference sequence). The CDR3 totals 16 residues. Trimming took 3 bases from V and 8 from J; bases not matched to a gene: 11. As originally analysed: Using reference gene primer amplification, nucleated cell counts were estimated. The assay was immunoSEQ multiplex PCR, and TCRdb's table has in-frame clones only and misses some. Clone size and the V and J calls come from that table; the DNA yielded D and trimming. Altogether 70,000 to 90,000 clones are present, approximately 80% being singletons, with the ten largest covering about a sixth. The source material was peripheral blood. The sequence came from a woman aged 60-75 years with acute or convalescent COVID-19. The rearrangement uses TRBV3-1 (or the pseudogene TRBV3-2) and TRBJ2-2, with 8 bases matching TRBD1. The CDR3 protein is CASSQNSGQARGELFF. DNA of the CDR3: TGTGCCAGCAGCCAGAACTCGGGACAGGCTAGGGGGGAGCTGTTTTTT.